These 14 T cell receptor beta chains were sequenced from one sample in a study of T cell responses to AZD1222 COVID-19 vaccine. The table came from immunoSEQ multiplex PCR; TCRdb's copy has only in-frame clones and leaves some out. The table lists some 160,000 clones, approximately 90% of them singletons. Sequenced here: peripheral blood, sampled 28 days after the second AZD1222 dose. Receptor source: an adult who received the AZD1222 COVID-19 vaccine.

The rearrangement joins TRBV7-9 to TRBJ1-3; no clear D gene. The CDR3 spans 14 residues. The V and J ends lost 3 bases and 1 base respectively, with 7 bases between them. Germline V gene sequence: CDR1 SEHNR, CDR2 FQNEAQ (reference sequence). CDR3 protein: CASSFSFSGNTIYF. CDR3 nucleotide sequence: TGTGCCAGCAGCTTCTCCTTTTCTGGAAACACCATATATTTT. The full variable domain, completed using reference TRBV7-9 and TRBJ1-3, is DTGVSQNPRHKITKRGQNVTFRCDPISEHNRLYWYRQTLGQGPEFLTYFQNEAQLEKSRLLSDRFSAERPKGSFSTLEIQRTEQGDSAMYLCASSFSFSGNTIYFGEGSWLTVV.

V is TRBV6-5 and J is TRBJ2-7, with D perhaps matching TRBD1 or TRBD2 (5 bases each). The CDR3 is 15 residues long. Germline lookup yields CDR1 MNHEY and CDR2 SVGAGI. Trimming removed 2 bases from V and 0 bases from J, with 11 bases in between. The CDR3 loop is CASSYQGTSSYEQYF. The CDR3 DNA is TGTGCCAGCAGTTACCAAGGGACCAGCTCCTACGAGCAGTACTTC.

This clone came up once. V is TRBV5-8 and J is TRBJ1-1; D not resolved. Germline CDR1 reads SGHTS; CDR2 reads YDEGEE. V was cut by 0 bases and J by 11 bases, with 11 bases left in between. The CDR3 consists of 12 residues. The CDR3 reads CASSLAGRLAFF. The DNA for the CDR3 is TGTGCCAGCAGCTTGGCCGGGAGATTGGCTTTCTTT.

The rearrangement links TRBV7-8 to TRBJ2-2; D might be TRBD2 (6 bases). The germline V gene encodes CDR1 SGHVS and CDR2 FQNEAQ. V gave up 5 bases and J gave up 3 bases, with 13 bases separating them. This CDR3 is 15 amino acids long. The CDR3: CASSVTRSDTGELFF. The CDR3 bases are TGTGCCAGCAGCGTGACTAGGTCGGACACCGGGGAGCTGTTTTTT.

The genes are TRBV2 and TRBJ1-1, with TRBD1 matching over 9 bases. The CDR3 length is 13 residues. Trimming removed 5 bases from V and 4 bases from J; junction bases left unmatched: 2. Germline values: CDR1 SNHLY, CDR2 FYNNEI. The CDR3 is CASSTGGGTEAFF. CDR3 sequence (DNA): TGTGCCAGCAGTACAGGGGGCGGCACTGAAGCTTTCTTT.

The chain has TRBV28 and TRBJ1-2, with D maybe TRBD1 (6 bases). Trimming stripped 2 bases from V and 3 bases from J, with 10 bases between. This CDR3 is built from 14 residues. The germline V gene has CDR1 MDHEN and CDR2 SYDVKM. CDR3 nucleotides: TGTGCCAGCAGTTTACGGACAGCATACTATGGCTACACCTTC. Protein sequence: CASSLRTAYYGYTF.

The table lists this clone with a few counts. V and J are TRBV4-2 and TRBJ2-7, with D tentatively TRBD1 or TRBD2 (5 bases each). CDR1 and CDR2 from the germline V gene are LGHNA and YNFKEQ. V lost 0 bases, J lost 2 bases, and 11 bases lay in between. This CDR3 comprises 15 residues. The chain's CDR3 is CASSQDRGSPYEQYF. Written as DNA, the CDR3 is TGTGCCAGCAGCCAAGATCGGGGCAGTCCCTACGAGCAGTACTTC.

This clone occurred once. The chain combines TRBV18 with TRBJ2-3, with a tentative D call TRBD2 (5 bases). This CDR3 has 14 residues. V lost 6 bases to trimming and J lost 4 bases, with 14 bases between them. The germline gives CDR1 KGHSH, CDR2 LQKENI. In DNA, the CDR3 is TGTGCCAGCTCGCCTATAGGTAGCGCAGATACGCAGTATTTT. Its protein product is CASSPIGSADTQYF.

J is TRBJ2-7 and V is TRBV6-5; 10 nucleotides align to TRBD1. In germline, CDR1 is MNHEY, CDR2 SVGAGI. V lost 6 bases to trimming and J lost 3 bases; unmatched junction nucleotides: 5. The CDR3 sequence is 14 residues long. CDR3 sequence (DNA): TGTGCCAGCAGGCGGACAGGGGGAGGCTACGAGCAGTACTTC. Translation: CASRRTGGGYEQYF.

This rearrangement joins TRBV5-1 to TRBJ1-1; no firm D call. Trimming removed 0 bases at V and 4 bases at J, with 13 bases between. The CDR3 is made up of 15 amino acids. Per germline, CDR1 SGHRS and CDR2 YFSETQ. The CDR3 DNA reads as TGCGCCAGCAGCTTGGGGCCTGGGGAGTCCACTGAAGCTTTCTTT. This sequence encodes CASSLGPGESTEAFF.

Comments on this clone: Other nucleotide sequences in the sample specify the same CDR3. This sequence joins TRBV5-8 and TRBJ2-5, with D tentatively TRBD1 (5 bases). The CDR3 consists of 14 residues. Germline V gene lookup returns CDR1 SGHTS and CDR2 YDEGEE. Trimming shortened V by 3 bases and J by 2 bases, and 11 bases separated the two germline ends. The CDR3 region has the DNA TGTGCCAGCAGCTGGGGCCTTCTACAAGAGACCCAGTACTTC. It codes for CASSWGLLQETQYF.

This clone has a single count. The genes are TRBV5-1 and TRBJ1-6; D is uncertain. CDR1 SGHRS and CDR2 YFSETQ come from the germline V gene. V was pared by 5 bases and J by 7 bases, with 10 bases between. The CDR3 has 13 amino acids. The CDR3 loop is CASRGSGNSPLHF. The CDR3, as DNA: TGCGCCAGCAGGGGGTCGGGGAATTCACCCCTCCACTTT.

This chain uses TRBV6-5 with TRBJ1-2; D call uncertain. Per the germline V gene, CDR1 is MNHEY and CDR2 is SVGAGI. Trimming took off 2 bases at V and 4 bases at J, with 11 bases between the two ends. The CDR3 runs to 14 residues. The CDR3 bases are TGTGCCAGCAGTTACAGGGCTAGTGGCTATGGCTACACCTTC. Its protein product is CASSYRASGYGYTF.

Here the CDR3 reads CASSRVTYEQYF. The DNA for the CDR3 is TGTGCCAGCAGCAGGGTTACCTACGAGCAGTACTTC. The chain carries TRBV6-5 and TRBJ2-7; TRBD1 might be the D (5 bases). Trimming removed 6 bases at V and 2 bases at J, with 8 bases between. The CDR3 spans 12 residues. Germline V lookup: CDR1 MNHEY, CDR2 SVGAGI.